This T cell receptor beta chain is from a study of early T cells in non-severe SARS-CoV-2 infection. Whole-study context: Bulk RNA taken from unsorted whole blood was sequenced, leaving chains unpaired.

V was clipped by 5 bases and J by 7 bases, with 7 bases between them. The CDR3 has 11 residues. Researchers tagged individual cDNA molecules with unique molecular identifiers. TCRdb passed the 5' RACE reads through MiXCR, listing each CDR3 protein once. The repertoire consists of 100,000 to 130,000 distinct CDR3 sequences, with roughly 11% occurring once and the leading ten covering 6.5% to 8%. The sequencing input was whole blood. This sequence was found in an adult who was a healthcare worker with PCR-confirmed SARS-CoV-2 infection or an uninfected control (not recorded which). This chain connects TRBV12-3 or TRBV12-4 to TRBJ2-3; D gene ambiguous. The CDR3 loop reads CASSMMNTQYF. CDR3 bases: TGTGCCAGCAGTATGATGAATACGCAGTATTTT.